This TCR beta chain was recovered during a study of Ad26.COV2.S vaccination and SARS-CoV-2 variants. Study details: The donor participated in the COV1001 trial, in its Ad26.COV2.S arm. Dosing was one shot or two shots 56 days apart. General study results and limits: Vaccine recipients posted higher spike-specific TCR breadth than their placebo counterparts. Substantial response breadth was reportedly seen for spike-specific CD8+ and CD4+ T cells after vaccination.

As for treatment: about 20 received Ad26.COV2.S at low or high dose, single or two shots; 5 received placebo; per-sample allocation not given. Day 63 after the first injection of vaccine or placebo was the sampling time. Trimming cost V 2 bases and J 8 bases; bases outside gene matches: 15. The CDR3 has 18 amino acids. Germline loops: CDR1 MNHEY, CDR2 SVGEGT. Measured with immunoSEQ multiplex PCR; TCRdb has only the in-frame clones, and not every one. Of about 250,000 clones listed, roughly 87% are singletons. Regarding this clone: Its antigen is currently unknown.

This sample comprised peripheral blood, obtained in a trial of Ad26.COV2.S vaccine versus placebo. This TCR was recovered from a person between 18 and 65 years old who received the Ad26.COV2.S COVID-19 vaccine or a placebo. The J gene is TRBJ1-4, the V gene TRBV6-2 or TRBV6-3; 9 bases fit TRBD1. CDR3 loop: CASSYLSGTGPLLEKLFF. The CDR3 DNA is TGTGCCAGCAGTTACCTCTCCGGGACAGGGCCTCTGCTCGAAAAACTGTTTTTT.